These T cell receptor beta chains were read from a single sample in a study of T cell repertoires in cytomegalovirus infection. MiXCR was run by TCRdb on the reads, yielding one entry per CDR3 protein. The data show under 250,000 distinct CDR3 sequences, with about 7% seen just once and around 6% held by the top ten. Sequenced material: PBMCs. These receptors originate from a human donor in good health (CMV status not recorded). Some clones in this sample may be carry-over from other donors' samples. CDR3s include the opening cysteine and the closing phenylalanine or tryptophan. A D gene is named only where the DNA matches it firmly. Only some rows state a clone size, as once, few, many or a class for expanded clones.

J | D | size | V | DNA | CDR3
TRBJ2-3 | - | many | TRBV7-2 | TGTGCCAGCAGCCGTTGGGGGCAGCCGGGTCTTGGAGATACGCAGTATTTT | CASSRWGQPGLGDTQYF
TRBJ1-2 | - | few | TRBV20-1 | TGCAGTGCTAGGAGAGGGGGGGTTCACTATGGCTACACCTTC | CSARRGGVHYGYTF
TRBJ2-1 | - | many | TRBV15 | TGTGCCACCAGCATGTCGCGTGGGGAAAACAATGAGCAGTTCTTC | CATSMSRGENNEQFF
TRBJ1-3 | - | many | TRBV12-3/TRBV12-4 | TGTGCCACCCGGCCACGCTCTGGAAACACCATATATTTT | CATRPRSGNTIYF
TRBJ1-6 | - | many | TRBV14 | TGTGCCAGCAGCCCCCGGGGCGGACTCCTTAATTCACCCCTCCACTTT | CASSPRGGLLNSPLHF
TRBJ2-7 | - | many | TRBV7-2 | TGTGCCAGCAGCTTAAATTTCTACGAGCAGTACTTC | CASSLNFYEQYF
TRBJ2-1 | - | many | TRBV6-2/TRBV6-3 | TGTGCCAGCAGTTACAGACTAGGAGTGTCCGGTGAGCAGTTCTTC | CASSYRLGVSGEQFF
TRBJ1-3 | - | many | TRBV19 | TGTGCCAGGCCCGGACGGAAAAATTGGGACACCATATATTTT | CARPGRKNWDTIYF
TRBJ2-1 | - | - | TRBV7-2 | TGTGCCAGCACCAGGGACACAAGCTCCTACAATGAGCAGTTCTTC | CASTRDTSSYNEQFF
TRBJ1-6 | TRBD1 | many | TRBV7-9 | TGTGCCAGCAGCTTCGGACAGGACAGGTTTAATTCACCCCTCCACTTT | CASSFGQDRFNSPLHF
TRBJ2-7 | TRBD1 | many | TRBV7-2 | TGTGCCAGCAGAAAGAATACCGGGACAGGCGTTGTCGAGCAGTACTTC | CASRKNTGTGVVEQYF
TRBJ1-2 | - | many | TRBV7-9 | TGTGCCAGCAGCTCTAGGGGGGAACACTATGGCTACACCTTC | CASSSRGEHYGYTF
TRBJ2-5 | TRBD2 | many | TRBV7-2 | TGTGCCAGCAGCTTCACCGGGGGGAAGGGAGAGACCCAGTACTTC | CASSFTGGKGETQYF
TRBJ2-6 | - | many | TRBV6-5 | TGTGCCAGCAGGTCACTTCATACATCCTCTGGGGCCAACGTCCTGACTTTC | CASRSLHTSSGANVLTF
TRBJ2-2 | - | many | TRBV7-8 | TGTGCCAGCAGCTTAGAGTACGGGGAGCTGTTTTTT | CASSLEYGELFF
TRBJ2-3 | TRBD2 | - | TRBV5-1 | TGCGCCAGCAGCCGGAGCGGGGGAGCTAGCACAGATACGCAGTATTTT | CASSRSGGASTDTQYF
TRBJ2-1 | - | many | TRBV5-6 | TGTGCCAGCAGCTTGTCCGTGTACAATGAGCAGTTCTTC | CASSLSVYNEQFF
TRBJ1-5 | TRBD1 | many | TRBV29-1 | TGCAGCGCCCAAACAGGGGGTGAGCAGCCCCAGCATTTT | CSAQTGGEQPQHF
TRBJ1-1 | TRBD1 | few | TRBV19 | TGTGCCAGTAGGAGTACAGGGGGCTATTTGAGCTCTGAAGCTTTCTTT | CASRSTGGYLSSEAFF
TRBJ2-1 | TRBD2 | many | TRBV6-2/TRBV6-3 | TGTGCCAGCAGGCCCACAGCGGGGGTATTCAATGAGCAGTTCTTC | CASRPTAGVFNEQFF
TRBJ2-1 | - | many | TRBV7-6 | TGTGCCAGCAGCTTAGATGGGGGGGAGCAGTTCTTC | CASSLDGGEQFF
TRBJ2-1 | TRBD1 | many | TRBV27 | TGTGCCAGCAGTTTATCGATGCAGGGGGCGGGTGATGAGCAGTTCTTC | CASSLSMQGAGDEQFF
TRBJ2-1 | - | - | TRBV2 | TGTGCCACCACCCTGTACAATGAGCAGTTCTTC | CATTLYNEQFF
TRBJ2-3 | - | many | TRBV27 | TGTGCCAGCAGCCCCAGGTCGTGGGGCAGGGGAACAGATACGCAGTATTTT | CASSPRSWGRGTDTQYF
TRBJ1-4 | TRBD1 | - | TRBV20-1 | TGCAGTGCTCGAGGACAGGGAGGAGAAAAACTGTTTTTT | CSARGQGGEKLFF
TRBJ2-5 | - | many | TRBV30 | TGTGCCTGGGAGGGGGGAAGGGACGAGACCCAGTACTTC | CAWEGGRDETQYF
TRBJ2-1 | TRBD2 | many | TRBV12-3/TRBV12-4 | TGTGCCAGCAGTTTAGTAGCGGGGGTCGGGAATGAGCAGTTCTTC | CASSLVAGVGNEQFF
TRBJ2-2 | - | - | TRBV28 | TGTGCCAGCACTACCAGATCGGGGCAGCGGAACACCGGGGAGCTGTTTTTT | CASTTRSGQRNTGELFF
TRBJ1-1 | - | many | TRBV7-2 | TGTGCCAGCAGCAGTCAACAGGGTAGGGACACTGAAGCTTTCTTT | CASSSQQGRDTEAFF
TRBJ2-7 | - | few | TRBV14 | TGTGCCAGCAGCCAAGATACAGTGTGGGGCGAGCAGTACTTC | CASSQDTVWGEQYF
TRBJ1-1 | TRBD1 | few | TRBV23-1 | TGCGCCAGCAGTCAAGACAGGGAATCGGAGACTGAAGCTTTCTTT | CASSQDRESETEAFF
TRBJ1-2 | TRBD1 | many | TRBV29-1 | TGCAGCGTTGAAGGAACGGCGGAGCAGGGGGATGGCTACACCTTC | CSVEGTAEQGDGYTF
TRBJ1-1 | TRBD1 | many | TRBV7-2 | TGTGCCAGCAGCCTCCGGGACAGGGTTAACACTGAAGCTTTCTTT | CASSLRDRVNTEAFF
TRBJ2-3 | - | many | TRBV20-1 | TGCAGTGCTAGCGGGGCTAGCACAGATACGCAGTATTTT | CSASGASTDTQYF
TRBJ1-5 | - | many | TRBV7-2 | TGTGCCAGCAGCCAACGACAGTATCAGCCCCAGCATTTT | CASSQRQYQPQHF
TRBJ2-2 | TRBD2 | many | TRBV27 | TGTGCCAGCAGACTAGCGGGGGGCCCCGGGGAGCTGTTTTTT | CASRLAGGPGELFF
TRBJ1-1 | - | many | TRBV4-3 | TGCGCCAGCAGCCAGGAACCGGAGATCCTTGGCACTGAAGCTTTCTTT | CASSQEPEILGTEAFF
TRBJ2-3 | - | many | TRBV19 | TGTGCCAGTAGGCAAGTGGGGGGTCCAGATACGCAGTATTTT | CASRQVGGPDTQYF
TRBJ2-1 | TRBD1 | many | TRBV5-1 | TGCGCCAGCAGCCACGGACAGGGCTATGAGCAGTTCTTC | CASSHGQGYEQFF
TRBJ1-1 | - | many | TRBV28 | TGTGCCAGCAGTCAAAGGGCAGCTGAAGCTTTCTTT | CASSQRAAEAFF
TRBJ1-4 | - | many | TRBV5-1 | TGCGCCAGCAGCCCGAGGGGTGAAAAACTGTTTTTT | CASSPRGEKLFF
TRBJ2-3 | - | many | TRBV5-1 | TGCGCCAGCAGCTTGGTAGTCAGTACGAGCACAGATACGCAGTATTTT | CASSLVVSTSTDTQYF
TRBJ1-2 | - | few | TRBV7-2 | TGTGCCAGCAGCCCTGCAGGGACGGCTAACTATGGCTACACCTTC | CASSPAGTANYGYTF
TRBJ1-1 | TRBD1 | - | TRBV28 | TGTGCCAGCAGTCTCGCTAGTGACAGGGATGGTGAAGCTTTCTTT | CASSLASDRDGEAFF
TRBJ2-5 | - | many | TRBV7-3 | TGTGCCAGCAGCAACCAACTCGGGACCCAGTACTTC | CASSNQLGTQYF
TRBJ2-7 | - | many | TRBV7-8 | TGTGCCAGCAGCTTAGGACACCGGGACTACGAGCAGTACTTC | CASSLGHRDYEQYF
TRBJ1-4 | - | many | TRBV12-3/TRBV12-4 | TGTGCCAGCAGTCCTTCGACGGAAAAACTGTTTTTT | CASSPSTEKLFF